The sequence of this TCR beta chain was determined in a study of post-analysis software for immune sequencing data. Unique molecular identifiers featured in each of the TCR beta cDNA libraries. Each CDR3 protein gets one entry after TCRdb re-called the PCR reads with MiXCR. There are under 650,000 distinct CDR3 sequences in the sample; roughly 45% occur only once, and around 1.7% lies in the top ten. Points from the study as a whole: People with multiple sclerosis had a significantly lower normalized Chao1 diversity than controls did. In patients, TRBV5-6, TRBV5-1 and TRBV20-1 belonged to roughly five TRBV segments found more frequently than in controls.

This clonotype was recorded a few times. The antigen remains undetermined. Sequence at one end of the junction differs from germline and may be a read error. Germline CDR1 and CDR2: DFQATT and SNEGSKA (reference sequence). This CDR3 contains 14 residues. Sequencing was done on a sample of blood. The V and J genes are TRBV20-1 and TRBJ2-1; the D is unclear. The TCR originated in a girl between 5 and 17 years old with multiple sclerosis. CDR3 sequence (DNA): TGCAGTGCTAGAGATCATAACTCCCACAATGAGCAGTTCTTC. Residues: CSARDHNSHNEQFF.